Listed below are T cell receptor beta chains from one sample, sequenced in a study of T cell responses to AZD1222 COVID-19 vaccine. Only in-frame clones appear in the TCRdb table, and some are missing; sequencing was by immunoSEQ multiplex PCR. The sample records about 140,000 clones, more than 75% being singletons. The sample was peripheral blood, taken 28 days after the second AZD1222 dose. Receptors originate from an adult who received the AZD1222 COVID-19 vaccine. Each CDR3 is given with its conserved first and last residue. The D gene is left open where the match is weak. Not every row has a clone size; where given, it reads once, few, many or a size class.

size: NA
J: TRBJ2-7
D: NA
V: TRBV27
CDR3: CASSVGTFYEQYF
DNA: TGTGCCAGCAGTGTCGGGACATTCTACGAGCAGTACTTC

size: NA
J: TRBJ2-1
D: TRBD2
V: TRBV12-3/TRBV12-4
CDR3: CASSRTSGFEFF
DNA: TGTGCCAGCAGTCGGACTAGCGGGTTCGAGTTCTTC

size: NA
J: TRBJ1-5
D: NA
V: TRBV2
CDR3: CASRAVGTMNQPQHF
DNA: TGTGCCAGCAGGGCTGTGGGGACCATGAATCAGCCCCAGCATTTT

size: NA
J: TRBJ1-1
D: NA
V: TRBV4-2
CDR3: CASSQGGQEAFF
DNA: TGTGCCAGCAGCCAGGGGGGTCAGGAAGCTTTCTTT

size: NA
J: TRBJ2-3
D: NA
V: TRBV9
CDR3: CASSVAQGKDTQYF
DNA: TGTGCCAGCAGCGTAGCGCAGGGCAAGGATACGCAGTATTTT

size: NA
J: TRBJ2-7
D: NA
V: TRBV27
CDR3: CASSPRGTNEQYF
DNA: TGTGCCAGCAGTCCACGAGGGACCAACGAGCAGTACTTC

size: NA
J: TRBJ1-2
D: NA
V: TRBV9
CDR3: CASSVEAEIYGYTF
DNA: TGTGCCAGCAGCGTAGAGGCAGAGATCTATGGCTACACCTTC

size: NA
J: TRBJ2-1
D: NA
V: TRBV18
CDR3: CASSPPSRGSNEQFF
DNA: TGTGCCAGCTCACCACCGAGCCGGGGGAGCAATGAGCAGTTCTTC

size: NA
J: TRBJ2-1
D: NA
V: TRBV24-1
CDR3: CATSDSVDEQFF
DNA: TGTGCCACCAGTGATTCGGTGGATGAGCAGTTCTTC

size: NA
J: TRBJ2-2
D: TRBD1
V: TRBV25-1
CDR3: CASSEWGQGKGGELFF
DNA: TGTGCCAGCAGTGAATGGGGACAGGGAAAAGGGGGGGAGCTGTTTTTT

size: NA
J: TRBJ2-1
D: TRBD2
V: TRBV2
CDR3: CASSREAGDYNEQFF
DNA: TGTGCCAGCAGTCGTGAAGCGGGGGATTACAATGAGCAGTTCTTC

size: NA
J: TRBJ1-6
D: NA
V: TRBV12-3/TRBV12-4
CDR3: CASSSQGPSPLHF
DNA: TGTGCCAGCAGTTCACAGGGACCTTCACCCCTCCACTTT

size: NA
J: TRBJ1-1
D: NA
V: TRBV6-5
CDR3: CASRDQYTEAFF
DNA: TGTGCCAGCAGAGATCAGTACACTGAAGCTTTCTTT

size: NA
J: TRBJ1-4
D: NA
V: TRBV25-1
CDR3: CASSESEATNEKLFF
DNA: TGTGCCAGCAGTGAGTCAGAAGCAACTAATGAAAAACTGTTTTTT

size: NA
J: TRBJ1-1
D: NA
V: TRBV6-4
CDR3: CASSPGAGEAFF
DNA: TGTGCCAGCAGTCCCGGCGCGGGTGAAGCTTTCTTT

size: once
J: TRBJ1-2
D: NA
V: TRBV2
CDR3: CATLGVDGYTF
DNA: TGTGCCACCCTCGGGGTTGATGGCTACACCTTC

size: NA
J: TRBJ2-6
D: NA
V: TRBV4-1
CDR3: CASSHPGEANVLTF
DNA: TGCGCCAGCAGCCATCCAGGGGAGGCCAACGTCCTGACTTTC

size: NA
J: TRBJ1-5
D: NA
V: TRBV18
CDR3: CASSPPSLDQPQHF
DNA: TGTGCCAGCTCACCACCGTCTTTAGATCAGCCCCAGCATTTT

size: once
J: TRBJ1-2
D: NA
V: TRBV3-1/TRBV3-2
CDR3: CASSQVDSPLYGYTF
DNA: TGTGCCAGCAGCCAAGTTGACAGTCCCCTCTATGGCTACACCTTC

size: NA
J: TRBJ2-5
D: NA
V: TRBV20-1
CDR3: CSASRWDLQETQYF
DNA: TGCAGTGCCAGTCGGTGGGACCTACAAGAGACCCAGTACTTC

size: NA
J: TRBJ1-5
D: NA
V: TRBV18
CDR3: CASSQDGPSVLQHF
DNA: TGTGCCAGCTCACAGGACGGCCCGAGTGTCCTCCAGCATTTT

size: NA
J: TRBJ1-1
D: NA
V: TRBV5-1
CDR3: CASSSTGLNTEAFF
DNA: TGCGCCAGCAGCTCGACAGGACTGAACACTGAAGCTTTCTTT

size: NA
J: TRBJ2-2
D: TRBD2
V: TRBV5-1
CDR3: CASGSGRVGTGELFF
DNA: TGCGCCAGCGGTAGCGGGAGGGTTGGCACCGGGGAGCTGTTTTTT

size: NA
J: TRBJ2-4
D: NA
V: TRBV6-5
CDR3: CASSYGQKLAKNIQYF
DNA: TGTGCCAGCAGTTACGGGCAGAAGTTGGCTAAAAACATTCAGTACTTC

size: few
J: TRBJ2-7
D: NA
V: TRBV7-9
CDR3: CASSLDIGSPYEQYF
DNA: TGTGCCAGCAGCTTAGATATTGGAAGTCCCTACGAGCAGTACTTC

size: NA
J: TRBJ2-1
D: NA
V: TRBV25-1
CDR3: CASQGYNEQFF
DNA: TGTGCCAGCCAGGGGTATAATGAGCAGTTCTTC

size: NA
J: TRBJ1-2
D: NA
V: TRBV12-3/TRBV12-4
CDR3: CASSSQVLGGYTF
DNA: TGTGCCAGCAGTTCCCAGGTCCTTGGGGGCTACACCTTC

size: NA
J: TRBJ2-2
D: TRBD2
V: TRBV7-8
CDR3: CASSPPLAGGPGELFF
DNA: TGTGCCAGCAGCCCTCCGTTAGCGGGGGGGCCCGGGGAGCTGTTTTTT

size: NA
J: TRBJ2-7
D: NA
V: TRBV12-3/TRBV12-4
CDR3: CASSYGRAYEQYF
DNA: TGTGCCAGCAGTTATGGCAGAGCCTACGAGCAGTACTTC

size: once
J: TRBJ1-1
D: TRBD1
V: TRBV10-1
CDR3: CASSPGTGGTEAFF
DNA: TGCGCCAGCAGTCCCGGGACAGGGGGCACTGAAGCTTTCTTT

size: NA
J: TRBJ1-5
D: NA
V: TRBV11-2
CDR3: CASSLGEAYSNQPQHF
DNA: TGTGCCAGCAGCTTAGGGGAGGCTTATAGCAATCAGCCCCAGCATTTT

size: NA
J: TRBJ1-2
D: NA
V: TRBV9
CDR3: CASSLNPDSPPSGGYTF
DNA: TGTGCCAGCAGCTTAAATCCGGACAGCCCACCCTCGGGGGGCTACACCTTC

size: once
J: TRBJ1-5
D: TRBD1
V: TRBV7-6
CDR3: CASSLPRTGRGGQPQHF
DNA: TGTGCCAGCAGCTTACCTCGGACAGGGCGGGGCGGACAGCCCCAGCATTTT

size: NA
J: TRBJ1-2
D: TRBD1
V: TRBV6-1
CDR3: CASSEDRDYGYTF
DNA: TGTGCCAGCAGTGAGGACAGGGACTATGGCTACACCTTC

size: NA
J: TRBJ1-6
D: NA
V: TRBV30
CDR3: CAWSRGGLMAPLHF
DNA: TGTGCCTGGAGTAGGGGCGGCCTGATGGCACCCCTCCACTTT

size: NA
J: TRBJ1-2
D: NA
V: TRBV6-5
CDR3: CASRDSDRLYGYTF
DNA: TGTGCCAGCAGAGACTCTGACAGGTTATATGGCTACACCTTC

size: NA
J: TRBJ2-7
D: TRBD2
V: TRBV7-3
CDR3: CASSPLAGATHEQYF
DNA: TGTGCCAGCAGCCCCTTAGCGGGAGCAACGCACGAGCAGTACTTC

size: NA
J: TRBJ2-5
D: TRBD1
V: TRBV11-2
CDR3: CASSLVGQGETQYF
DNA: TGTGCCAGCAGCTTAGTGGGACAGGGCGAGACCCAGTACTTC

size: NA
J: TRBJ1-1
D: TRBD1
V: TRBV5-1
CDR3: CASRSSGGTEAFF
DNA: TGCGCCAGCCGATCTTCAGGGGGCACTGAAGCTTTCTTT

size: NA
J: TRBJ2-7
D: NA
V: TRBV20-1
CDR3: CSAVLIGEQYF
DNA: TGCAGTGCAGTTCTCATAGGAGAGCAGTACTTC

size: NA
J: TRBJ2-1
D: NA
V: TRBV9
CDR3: CASSTKGGAEQFF
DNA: TGTGCCAGCAGCACAAAAGGCGGGGCTGAGCAGTTCTTC

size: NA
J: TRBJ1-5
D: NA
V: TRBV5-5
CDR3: CASSLVPDNQPQHF
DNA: TGTGCCAGCAGCTTGGTTCCGGATAATCAGCCCCAGCATTTT